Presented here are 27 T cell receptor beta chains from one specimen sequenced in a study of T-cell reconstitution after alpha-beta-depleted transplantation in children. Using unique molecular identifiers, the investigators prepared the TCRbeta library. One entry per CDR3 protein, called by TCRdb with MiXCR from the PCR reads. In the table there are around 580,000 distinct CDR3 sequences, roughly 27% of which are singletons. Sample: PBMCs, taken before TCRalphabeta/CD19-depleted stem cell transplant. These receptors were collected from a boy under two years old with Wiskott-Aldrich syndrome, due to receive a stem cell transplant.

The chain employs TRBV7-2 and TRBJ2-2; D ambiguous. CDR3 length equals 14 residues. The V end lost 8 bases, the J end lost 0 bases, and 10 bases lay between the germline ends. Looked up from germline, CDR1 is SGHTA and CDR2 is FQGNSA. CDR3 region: CASRQDANTGELFF. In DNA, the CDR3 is TGTGCCAGCCGCCAGGATGCGAACACCGGGGAGCTGTTTTTT.

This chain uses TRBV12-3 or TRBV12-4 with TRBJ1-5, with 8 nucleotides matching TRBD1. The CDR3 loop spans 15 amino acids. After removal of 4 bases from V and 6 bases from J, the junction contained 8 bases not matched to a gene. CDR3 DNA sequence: TGTGCCAGCAGTTCCAGGGGGCTTGAAGGTCAGCCCCAGCATTTT. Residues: CASSSRGLEGQPQHF.

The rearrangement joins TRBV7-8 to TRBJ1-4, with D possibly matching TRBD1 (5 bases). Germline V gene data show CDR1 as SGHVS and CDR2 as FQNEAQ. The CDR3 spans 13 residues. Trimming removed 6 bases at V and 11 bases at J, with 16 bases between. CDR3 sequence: CASSSSPGGKLFF. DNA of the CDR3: TGTGCCAGCAGTTCCTCCCCCGGGGGGAAACTGTTTTTT.

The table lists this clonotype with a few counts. The CDR3 DNA reads TGCGCCAGCAGCTCAGACAGGGGGCGCGGAGATACGCAGTATTTT. Amino acid sequence: CASSSDRGRGDTQYF. This rearrangement joins TRBV5-1 to TRBJ2-3; TRBD1 matches 10 bases. J lost 5 bases, V lost 3 bases, and 6 bases had no gene match. This CDR3 region has 15 residues. The germline gives CDR1 SGHRS, CDR2 YFSETQ.

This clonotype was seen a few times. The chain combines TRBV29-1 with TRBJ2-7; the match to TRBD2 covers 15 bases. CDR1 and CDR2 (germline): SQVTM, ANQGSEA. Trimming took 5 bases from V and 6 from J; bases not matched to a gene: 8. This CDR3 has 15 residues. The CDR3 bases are TGCAGCGTTCGGGGACTAGCGGGAGGTTCTGCCGAGCAGTACTTC. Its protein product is CSVRGLAGGSAEQYF.

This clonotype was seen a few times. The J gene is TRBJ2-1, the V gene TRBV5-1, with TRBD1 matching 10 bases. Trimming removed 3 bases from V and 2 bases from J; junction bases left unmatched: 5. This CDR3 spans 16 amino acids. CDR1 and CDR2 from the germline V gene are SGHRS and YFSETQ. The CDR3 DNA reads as TGCGCCAGCAGCTACTCGACAGGGGGCCCCTACAATGAGCAGTTCTTC. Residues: CASSYSTGGPYNEQFF.

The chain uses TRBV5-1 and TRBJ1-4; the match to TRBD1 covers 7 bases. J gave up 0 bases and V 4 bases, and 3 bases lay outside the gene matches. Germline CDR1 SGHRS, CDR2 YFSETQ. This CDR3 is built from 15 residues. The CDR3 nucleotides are TGCGCCAGCAGCCATGGGACAGCAACTAATGAAAAACTGTTTTTT. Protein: CASSHGTATNEKLFF. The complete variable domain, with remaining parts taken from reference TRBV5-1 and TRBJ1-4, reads KAGVTQTPRYLIKTRGQQVTLSCSPISGHRSVSWYQQTPGQGLQFLFEYFSETQRNKGNFPGRFSGRQFSNSRSEMNVSTLELGDSALYLCASSHGTATNEKLFFGSGTQLSVL.

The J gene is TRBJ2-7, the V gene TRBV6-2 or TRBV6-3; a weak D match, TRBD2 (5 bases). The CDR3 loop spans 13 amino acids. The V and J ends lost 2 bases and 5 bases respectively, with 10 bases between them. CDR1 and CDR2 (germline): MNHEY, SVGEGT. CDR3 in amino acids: CASSYDGVHEQYF. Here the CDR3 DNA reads TGTGCCAGCAGTTACGACGGGGTCCACGAGCAGTACTTC.

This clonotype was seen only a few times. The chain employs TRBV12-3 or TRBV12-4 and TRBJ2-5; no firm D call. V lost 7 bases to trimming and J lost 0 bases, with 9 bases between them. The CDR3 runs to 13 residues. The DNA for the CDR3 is TGTGCCAGCACCTCGCGGTACCAAGAGACCCAGTACTTC. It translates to CASTSRYQETQYF.

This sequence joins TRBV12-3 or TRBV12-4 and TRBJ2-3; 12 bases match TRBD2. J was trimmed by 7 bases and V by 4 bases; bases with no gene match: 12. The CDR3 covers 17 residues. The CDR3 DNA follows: TGTGCCAGCAGTTCTCAGCAGCGAGGACTAGCGGGGAATACGCAGTATTTT. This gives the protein CASSSQQRGLAGNTQYF.

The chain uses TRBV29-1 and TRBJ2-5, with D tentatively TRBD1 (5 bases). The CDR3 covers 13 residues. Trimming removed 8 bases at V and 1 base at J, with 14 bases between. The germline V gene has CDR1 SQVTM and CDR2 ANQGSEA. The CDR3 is CSPRQLPQETQYF. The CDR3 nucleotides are TGCAGCCCCCGACAGCTCCCCCAAGAGACCCAGTACTTC.

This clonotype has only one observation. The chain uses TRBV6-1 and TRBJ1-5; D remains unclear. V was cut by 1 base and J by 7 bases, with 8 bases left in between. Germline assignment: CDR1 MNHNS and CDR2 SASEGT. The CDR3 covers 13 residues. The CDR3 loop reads CASSEGYVQPQHF. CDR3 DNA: TGTGCCAGCAGTGAAGGTTATGTGCAGCCCCAGCATTTT.

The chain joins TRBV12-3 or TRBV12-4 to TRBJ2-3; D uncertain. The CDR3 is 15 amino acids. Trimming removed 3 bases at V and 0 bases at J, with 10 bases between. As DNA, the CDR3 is TGTGCCAGCAGTTTGATGACCGTTAGCACAGATACGCAGTATTTT. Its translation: CASSLMTVSTDTQYF.

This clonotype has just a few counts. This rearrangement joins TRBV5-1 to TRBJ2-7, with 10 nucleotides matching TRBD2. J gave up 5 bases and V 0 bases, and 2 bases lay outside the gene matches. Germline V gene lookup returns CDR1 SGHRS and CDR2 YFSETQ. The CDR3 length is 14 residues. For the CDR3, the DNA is TGCGCCAGCAGCTTGGCACTAGCGGGAAACGAGCAGTACTTC. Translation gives CASSLALAGNEQYF.

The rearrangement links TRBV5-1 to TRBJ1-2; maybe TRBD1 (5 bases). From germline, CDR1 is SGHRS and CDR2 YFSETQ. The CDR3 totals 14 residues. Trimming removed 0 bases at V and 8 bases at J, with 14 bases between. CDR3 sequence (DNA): TGCGCCAGCAGCTTGGCCGTGCAGGGAGGCGGCTACACCTTC. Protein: CASSLAVQGGGYTF.

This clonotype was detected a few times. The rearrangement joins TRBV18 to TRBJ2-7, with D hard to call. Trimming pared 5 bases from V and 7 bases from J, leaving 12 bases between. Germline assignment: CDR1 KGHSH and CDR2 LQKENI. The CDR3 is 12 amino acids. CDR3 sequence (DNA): TGTGCCAGCTCATTGGTGCCGCAAGAGCAGTACTTC. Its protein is CASSLVPQEQYF.

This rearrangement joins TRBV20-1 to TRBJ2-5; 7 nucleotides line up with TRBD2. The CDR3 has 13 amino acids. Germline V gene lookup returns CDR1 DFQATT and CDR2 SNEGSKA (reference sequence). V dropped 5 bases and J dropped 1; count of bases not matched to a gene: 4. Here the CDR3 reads CSALAVLQETQYF. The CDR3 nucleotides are TGCAGTGCTCTAGCGGTGCTCCAAGAGACCCAGTACTTC.

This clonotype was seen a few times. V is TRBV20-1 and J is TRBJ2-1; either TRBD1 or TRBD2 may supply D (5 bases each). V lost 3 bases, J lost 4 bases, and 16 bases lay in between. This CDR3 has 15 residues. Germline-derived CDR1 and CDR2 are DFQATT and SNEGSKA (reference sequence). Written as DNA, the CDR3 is TGCAGTGCTAGCCCGACAGACGGGGTGTACAATGAGCAGTTCTTC. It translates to CSASPTDGVYNEQFF.

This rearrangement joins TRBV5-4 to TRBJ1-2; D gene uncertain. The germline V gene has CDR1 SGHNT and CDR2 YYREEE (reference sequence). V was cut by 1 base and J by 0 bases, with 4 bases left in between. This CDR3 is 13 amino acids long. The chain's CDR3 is CASSLPPNYGYTF. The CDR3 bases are TGTGCCAGCAGCTTGCCCCCTAACTATGGCTACACCTTC.

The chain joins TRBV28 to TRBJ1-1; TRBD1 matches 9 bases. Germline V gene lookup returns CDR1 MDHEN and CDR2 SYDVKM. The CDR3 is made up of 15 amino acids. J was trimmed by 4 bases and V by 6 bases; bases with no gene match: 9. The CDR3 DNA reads TGTGCCAGCAGCCAAACAGGGGGCGTGGGCACTGAAGCTTTCTTT. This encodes CASSQTGGVGTEAFF.

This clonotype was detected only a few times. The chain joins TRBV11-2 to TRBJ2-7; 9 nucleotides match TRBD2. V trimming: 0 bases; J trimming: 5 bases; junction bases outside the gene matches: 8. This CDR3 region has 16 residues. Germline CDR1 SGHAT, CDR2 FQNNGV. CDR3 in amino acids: CASSLDRAGGPHEQYF. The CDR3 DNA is TGTGCCAGCAGCTTAGATCGGGCGGGAGGGCCCCACGAGCAGTACTTC.

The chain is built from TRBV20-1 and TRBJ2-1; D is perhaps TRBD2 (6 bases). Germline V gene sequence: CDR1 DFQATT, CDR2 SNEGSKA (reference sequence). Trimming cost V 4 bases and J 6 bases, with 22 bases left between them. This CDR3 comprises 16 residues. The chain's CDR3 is CSAKRPPGLILNEQFF. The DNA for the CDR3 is TGCAGTGCTAAGAGGCCCCCAGGACTAATACTCAATGAGCAGTTCTTC.

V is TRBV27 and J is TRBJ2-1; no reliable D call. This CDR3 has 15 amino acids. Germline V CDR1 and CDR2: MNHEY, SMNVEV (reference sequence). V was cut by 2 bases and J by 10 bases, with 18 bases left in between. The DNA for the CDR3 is TGTGCCAGCAGTTTACTGGCCCGTGGGGTGGGGGAGCAGTTCTTC. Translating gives CASSLLARGVGEQFF.

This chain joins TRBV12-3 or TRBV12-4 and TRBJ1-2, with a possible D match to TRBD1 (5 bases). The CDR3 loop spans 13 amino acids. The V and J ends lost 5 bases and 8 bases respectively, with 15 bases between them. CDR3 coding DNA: TGTGCCAGCAGTAGAGCAGGGTCTGACGGCTACACCTTC. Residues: CASSRAGSDGYTF.

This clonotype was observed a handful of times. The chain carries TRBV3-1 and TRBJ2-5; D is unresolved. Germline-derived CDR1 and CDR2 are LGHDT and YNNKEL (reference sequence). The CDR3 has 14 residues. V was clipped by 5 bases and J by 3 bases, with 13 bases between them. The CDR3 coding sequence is TGTGCCAGCAGCGCCCGGATCCGTGAAGAGACCCAGTACTTC. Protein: CASSARIREETQYF.

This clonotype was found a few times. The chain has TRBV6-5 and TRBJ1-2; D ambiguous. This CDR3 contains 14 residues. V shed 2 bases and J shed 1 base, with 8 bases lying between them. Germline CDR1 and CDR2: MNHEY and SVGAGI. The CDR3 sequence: CASSYKGSNYGYTF. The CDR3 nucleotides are TGTGCCAGCAGTTACAAGGGCAGTAACTATGGCTACACCTTC.

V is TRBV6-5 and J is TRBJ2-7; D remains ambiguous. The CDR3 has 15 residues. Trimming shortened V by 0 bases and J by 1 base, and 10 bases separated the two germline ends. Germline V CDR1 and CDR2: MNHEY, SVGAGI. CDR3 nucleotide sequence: TGTGCCAGCAGTTACTCGAGAGCAACATCCTACGAGCAGTACTTC. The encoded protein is CASSYSRATSYEQYF.